The present T cell receptor (beta chain) was sequenced within a study of tumor-infiltrating lymphocytes in primary liver carcinoma. This CDR3 is built from 12 residues. Germline V gene sequence: CDR1 MGHRA, CDR2 YSYEKL. From unsorted bulk tissue weighing roughly 17-32 mg, DNA and RNA were co-extracted. Study findings and constraints: The 250 largest clones made up significantly more of tumor than blood repertoires (p = 0.039).

Total RNA amounting to 500 ng was the source from which TCR beta cDNA was made with a constant-region primer. Amplification in three nested multiplex PCR rounds with slightly modified ARM-PCR gave rise to TCR beta libraries. Forward primers for TRBV1-TRBV30 and a C-beta reverse primer served the first two PCR rounds, at about 10 cycles each. TCRdb re-called the multiplex PCR reads with MiXCR, one entry per CDR3 protein. The table includes about 96,000 distinct CDR3 sequences, about 73% detected once. This clonotype was picked up a small number of times. Its antigen is not identified. At one end, the junction sequence differs from germline, possibly due to a read error.

The chain combines TRBV4-1 with TRBJ2-7; no firm D call. The source is a man between 35 and 55 years old with primary liver carcinoma and hepatitis B virus infection. The sample taken for sequencing was tumor-adjacent normal liver tissue. CDR3 region: CGSSQPSRGQYF. The CDR3 DNA is TGCGGCAGCAGCCAGCCTAGTCGCGGGCAGTACTTC.